A selection of T cell receptor beta chains follows, all from one sample in a study of cytomegalovirus exposure and HLA in healthy donors. Only in-frame clones appear in the TCRdb table, and some are missing; sequencing was by immunoSEQ multiplex PCR. The table records tens of thousands of clones, roughly 69% of them present only once. Sequences were obtained from PBMCs. These receptors were obtained from a man between 50 and 59 years old in good health and CMV-seropositive. The CDR3 runs from the conserved cysteine through the conserved F or W. D genes are given only for firm matches. Rows may omit the clone size; those that give it use once, few, many or a size class.

d_call: TRBD2
v_call: TRBV5-1
j_call: TRBJ2-5
clone_size: .
cdr3_aa: CASSLGPGGRETQYF
cdr3_nt: TGCGCCAGCAGCTTGGGTCCGGGAGGGAGGGAGACCCAGTACTTC

d_call: TRBD2
v_call: TRBV4-3
j_call: TRBJ2-7
clone_size: .
cdr3_aa: CASSPGLAGVGEQYF
cdr3_nt: TGCGCCAGCAGCCCGGGACTAGCGGGGGTGGGGGAGCAGTACTTC

d_call: TRBD1
v_call: TRBV6-4
j_call: TRBJ2-7
clone_size: few
cdr3_aa: CASSDSPSIRQGENSYEQYF
cdr3_nt: TGTGCCAGCAGTGACTCGCCCTCTATCCGACAGGGGGAAAACTCCTACGAGCAGTACTTC

d_call: .
v_call: TRBV5-7
j_call: TRBJ1-5
clone_size: few
cdr3_aa: CASSVTGMQPQHF
cdr3_nt: TGTGCCAGCAGCGTTACCGGGATGCAGCCCCAGCATTTT

d_call: TRBD2
v_call: TRBV7-2
j_call: TRBJ2-5
clone_size: .
cdr3_aa: CASSPRAGGQETQYF
cdr3_nt: TGTGCCAGCAGCCCTCGAGCGGGGGGGCAAGAGACCCAGTACTTC

d_call: .
v_call: TRBV2
j_call: TRBJ2-4
clone_size: few
cdr3_aa: CASSVYGAKNIQYF
cdr3_nt: TGTGCCAGCAGTGTCTACGGGGCCAAAAACATTCAGTACTTC

d_call: .
v_call: TRBV7-3
j_call: TRBJ1-6
clone_size: .
cdr3_aa: CASSLRTDNSPLHF
cdr3_nt: TGTGCCAGCAGCCTCCGGACAGATAATTCACCCCTCCACTTT

d_call: TRBD2
v_call: TRBV4-2
j_call: TRBJ2-1
clone_size: .
cdr3_aa: CASSQELAGDNEQFF
cdr3_nt: TGTGCCAGCAGCCAAGAGCTAGCGGGGGACAATGAGCAGTTCTTC

d_call: TRBD1
v_call: TRBV28
j_call: TRBJ1-5
clone_size: .
cdr3_aa: CASSLGQENQPQHF
cdr3_nt: TGTGCCAGCAGTTTGGGACAGGAGAATCAGCCCCAGCATTTT

d_call: .
v_call: TRBV7-9
j_call: TRBJ2-3
clone_size: .
cdr3_aa: CASSLVRTSTDTQYF
cdr3_nt: TGTGCCAGCAGCTTAGTTCGTACTAGCACAGATACGCAGTATTTT

d_call: TRBD1
v_call: TRBV2
j_call: TRBJ1-5
clone_size: .
cdr3_aa: CASSLQGIGQPQHF
cdr3_nt: TGTGCCAGCAGTCTACAGGGGATCGGGCAGCCCCAGCATTTT

d_call: TRBD1
v_call: TRBV29-1
j_call: TRBJ1-1
clone_size: .
cdr3_aa: CSASGQGGMNTEAFF
cdr3_nt: TGCAGCGCCTCGGGACAGGGAGGGATGAACACTGAAGCTTTCTTT

d_call: TRBD1
v_call: TRBV5-1
j_call: TRBJ1-5
clone_size: .
cdr3_aa: CASSPGTEVNQPQHF
cdr3_nt: TGCGCCAGCAGCCCCGGGACAGAAGTAAATCAGCCCCAGCATTTT

d_call: TRBD2
v_call: TRBV7-8
j_call: TRBJ2-2
clone_size: .
cdr3_aa: CASSIAGVSTGELFF
cdr3_nt: TGTGCCAGCAGCATAGCGGGAGTAAGCACCGGGGAGCTGTTTTTT

d_call: TRBD1
v_call: TRBV2
j_call: TRBJ1-5
clone_size: .
cdr3_aa: CASSRDRLENSNQPQHF
cdr3_nt: TGTGCCAGCAGTAGGGACAGATTGGAGAATAGCAATCAGCCCCAGCATTTT

d_call: TRBD1
v_call: TRBV5-6
j_call: TRBJ1-1
clone_size: .
cdr3_aa: CASSWTGGEAFF
cdr3_nt: TGTGCCAGCAGCTGGACAGGCGGGGAAGCTTTCTTT

d_call: TRBD1
v_call: TRBV7-6
j_call: TRBJ2-5
clone_size: .
cdr3_aa: CASSPGTEQETQYF
cdr3_nt: TGTGCCAGCAGCCCAGGGACAGAGCAAGAGACCCAGTACTTC

d_call: .
v_call: TRBV7-2
j_call: TRBJ2-1
clone_size: .
cdr3_aa: CASSFYTGNEQFF
cdr3_nt: TGTGCCAGCAGCTTTTACACAGGGAACGAGCAGTTCTTC

d_call: .
v_call: TRBV30
j_call: TRBJ1-2
clone_size: .
cdr3_aa: CAWIDGANYGYTF
cdr3_nt: TGTGCCTGGATTGACGGGGCTAACTATGGCTACACCTTC

d_call: TRBD2
v_call: TRBV5-4
j_call: TRBJ2-1
clone_size: .
cdr3_aa: CASSLGGLADEQFF
cdr3_nt: TGTGCCAGCAGCTTGGGGGGACTAGCGGATGAGCAGTTCTTC

d_call: TRBD2
v_call: TRBV4-2
j_call: TRBJ2-1
clone_size: .
cdr3_aa: CASSQGTGLALHEQFF
cdr3_nt: TGTGCCAGCAGCCAAGGGACGGGACTAGCCTTGCATGAGCAGTTCTTC

d_call: .
v_call: TRBV14
j_call: TRBJ2-5
clone_size: few
cdr3_aa: CASSQAYTKETQYF
cdr3_nt: TGTGCCAGCAGCCAAGCTTACACAAAAGAGACCCAGTACTTC

d_call: TRBD2
v_call: TRBV5-4
j_call: TRBJ2-5
clone_size: .
cdr3_aa: CASSLDSGVGRTQYF
cdr3_nt: TGTGCCAGCAGCTTGGATAGCGGGGTGGGTAGGACCCAGTACTTC

d_call: TRBD1
v_call: TRBV29-1
j_call: TRBJ1-2
clone_size: .
cdr3_aa: CSVAGQGYGYTF
cdr3_nt: TGCAGCGTTGCTGGACAGGGCTATGGCTACACCTTC

d_call: .
v_call: TRBV5-6
j_call: TRBJ2-5
clone_size: .
cdr3_aa: CASSSLGGERTQYF
cdr3_nt: TGTGCCAGCAGCTCTCTAGGGGGAGAGCGGACCCAGTACTTC

d_call: TRBD2
v_call: TRBV29-1
j_call: TRBJ2-3
clone_size: .
cdr3_aa: CSASSSGSTNTQYF
cdr3_nt: TGCAGCGCGTCCTCTAGCGGGAGCACAAATACGCAGTATTTT

d_call: .
v_call: TRBV10-2
j_call: TRBJ1-3
clone_size: .
cdr3_aa: CASTNEGGHTIYF
cdr3_nt: TGCGCCAGCACTAATGAGGGAGGCCACACCATATATTTT

d_call: .
v_call: TRBV30
j_call: TRBJ1-1
clone_size: once
cdr3_aa: CAWSTGITEAFF
cdr3_nt: TGTGCCTGGAGTACAGGGATCACTGAAGCTTTCTTT

d_call: TRBD2
v_call: TRBV6-6
j_call: TRBJ2-7
clone_size: .
cdr3_aa: CASRPPSGGAYEQYF
cdr3_nt: TGTGCCAGCAGACCCCCCTCGGGAGGGGCCTACGAGCAGTACTTC

d_call: .
v_call: TRBV5-1
j_call: TRBJ2-1
clone_size: .
cdr3_aa: CASSPRPQTTYNEQFF
cdr3_nt: TGCGCCAGCAGCCCGAGACCACAGACGACCTACAATGAGCAGTTCTTC

d_call: .
v_call: TRBV2
j_call: TRBJ2-2
clone_size: .
cdr3_aa: CASNQVGSTGELFF
cdr3_nt: TGTGCCAGCAACCAAGTGGGCAGCACCGGGGAGCTGTTTTTT

d_call: TRBD2
v_call: TRBV4-1
j_call: TRBJ2-2
clone_size: .
cdr3_aa: CASSQASGGRNTGELFF
cdr3_nt: TGCGCCAGCAGCCAAGCATCGGGCGGGAGGAACACCGGGGAGCTGTTTTTT

d_call: .
v_call: TRBV20-1
j_call: TRBJ2-7
clone_size: .
cdr3_aa: CSARGRYEQYF
cdr3_nt: TGCAGTGCTAGAGGGCGGTACGAGCAGTACTTC

d_call: TRBD2
v_call: TRBV6-1
j_call: TRBJ2-7
clone_size: few
cdr3_aa: CASSEGAGVTYEQYF
cdr3_nt: TGTGCCAGCAGTGAAGGGGCGGGGGTTACCTACGAGCAGTACTTC

d_call: TRBD2
v_call: TRBV5-4
j_call: TRBJ2-7
clone_size: .
cdr3_aa: CASSRPGLAGEPHEQYF
cdr3_nt: TGTGCCAGCAGCAGGCCGGGACTAGCGGGAGAACCCCACGAGCAGTACTTC

d_call: .
v_call: TRBV30
j_call: TRBJ1-2
clone_size: .
cdr3_aa: CAWSVGQNYGYTF
cdr3_nt: TGTGCCTGGAGTGTGGGGCAGAACTATGGCTACACCTTC

d_call: .
v_call: TRBV19
j_call: TRBJ1-1
clone_size: once
cdr3_aa: CASSTGLNTEAFF
cdr3_nt: TGTGCCAGTAGTACAGGGCTTAACACTGAAGCTTTCTTT

d_call: TRBD2
v_call: TRBV5-1
j_call: TRBJ2-1
clone_size: .
cdr3_aa: CASSLGVAGSYNEQFF
cdr3_nt: TGCGCCAGCAGCTTGGGCGTAGCGGGAAGCTACAATGAGCAGTTCTTC

d_call: TRBD2
v_call: TRBV4-2
j_call: TRBJ2-2
clone_size: few
cdr3_aa: CASSQPTSGGTGELFF
cdr3_nt: TGTGCCAGCAGCCAACCAACTAGCGGAGGGACCGGGGAGCTGTTTTTT

d_call: .
v_call: TRBV6-1
j_call: TRBJ2-7
clone_size: few
cdr3_aa: CATDRSYEQYF
cdr3_nt: TGTGCCACCGACAGGTCATACGAGCAGTACTTC

d_call: .
v_call: TRBV30
j_call: TRBJ2-2
clone_size: once
cdr3_aa: CAWSYPPFVSGTRRGELFF
cdr3_nt: TGTGCCTGGAGTTATCCCCCTTTCGTATCCGGGACACGTCGCGGGGAGCTGTTTTTT

d_call: TRBD1
v_call: TRBV15
j_call: TRBJ1-4
clone_size: .
cdr3_aa: CATRGQINEKLFF
cdr3_nt: TGTGCCACCCGGGGACAGATTAATGAAAAACTGTTTTTT

d_call: TRBD1
v_call: TRBV5-1
j_call: TRBJ2-5
clone_size: .
cdr3_aa: CASSRSTGGETQYF
cdr3_nt: TGCGCCAGCAGCAGGAGCACAGGGGGGGAGACCCAGTACTTC

d_call: TRBD2
v_call: TRBV7-8
j_call: TRBJ2-1
clone_size: .
cdr3_aa: CASSPPPSGGYNEQFF
cdr3_nt: TGTGCCAGCAGCCCCCCCCCTAGCGGGGGGTACAATGAGCAGTTCTTC

d_call: .
v_call: TRBV4-1
j_call: TRBJ1-2
clone_size: once
cdr3_aa: CASSQDNRGYYGYTF
cdr3_nt: TGCGCCAGCAGCCAAGATAATCGGGGTTACTATGGCTACACCTTC

d_call: TRBD1
v_call: TRBV5-1
j_call: TRBJ1-5
clone_size: few
cdr3_aa: CASSLTGAYNQPQHF
cdr3_nt: TGCGCCAGCAGCTTGACAGGGGCGTATAATCAGCCCCAGCATTTT

d_call: .
v_call: TRBV5-1
j_call: TRBJ1-5
clone_size: .
cdr3_aa: CASSLGGQLNQPQHF
cdr3_nt: TGCGCCAGCAGCTTGGGCGGACAGCTAAATCAGCCCCAGCATTTT

d_call: .
v_call: TRBV29-1
j_call: TRBJ2-1
clone_size: .
cdr3_aa: CSVDLRQAPNEQFF
cdr3_nt: TGCAGCGTTGATCTCCGACAGGCCCCGAATGAGCAGTTCTTC

d_call: TRBD1
v_call: TRBV28
j_call: TRBJ1-1
clone_size: .
cdr3_aa: CASSKQQGYTEAFF
cdr3_nt: TGTGCCAGCAGTAAACAACAGGGGTACACTGAAGCTTTCTTT

d_call: .
v_call: TRBV5-1
j_call: TRBJ2-1
clone_size: .
cdr3_aa: CASRAGATNEQFF
cdr3_nt: TGCGCCAGCCGTGCGGGGGCGACAAATGAGCAGTTCTTC

d_call: TRBD2
v_call: TRBV18
j_call: TRBJ2-3
clone_size: few
cdr3_aa: CASRTSGRTDTQYF
cdr3_nt: TGTGCCAGCCGGACTAGCGGGCGGACAGATACGCAGTATTTT

d_call: .
v_call: TRBV27
j_call: TRBJ1-2
clone_size: .
cdr3_aa: CASSFGAGDYGYTF
cdr3_nt: TGTGCCAGCAGTTTTGGGGCAGGAGACTATGGCTACACCTTC

d_call: .
v_call: TRBV5-4
j_call: TRBJ2-5
clone_size: once
cdr3_aa: CASSLAGTQYF
cdr3_nt: TGTGCCAGCAGCTTGGCCGGGACCCAGTACTTC

d_call: TRBD2
v_call: TRBV30
j_call: TRBJ2-1
clone_size: .
cdr3_aa: CAWSVLGGEQFF
cdr3_nt: TGTGCCTGGAGTGTACTCGGGGGGGAGCAGTTCTTC

d_call: .
v_call: TRBV29-1
j_call: TRBJ2-1
clone_size: .
cdr3_aa: CSVESGLHNEQFF
cdr3_nt: TGCAGCGTTGAGTCAGGGCTTCACAATGAGCAGTTCTTC

d_call: TRBD1
v_call: TRBV2
j_call: TRBJ2-7
clone_size: .
cdr3_aa: CASTKQGKGYEQYF
cdr3_nt: TGTGCCAGCACTAAACAGGGGAAGGGCTACGAGCAGTACTTC

d_call: TRBD1
v_call: TRBV14
j_call: TRBJ1-6
clone_size: .
cdr3_aa: CASSQSGQGNSPLHF
cdr3_nt: TGTGCCAGCAGCCAGTCGGGACAGGGAAATTCACCCCTCCACTTT

d_call: .
v_call: TRBV23-1
j_call: TRBJ2-7
clone_size: medium-sized
cdr3_aa: CASSRARGAYEQYF
cdr3_nt: TGCGCCAGCAGTCGGGCTCGGGGAGCCTACGAGCAGTACTTC